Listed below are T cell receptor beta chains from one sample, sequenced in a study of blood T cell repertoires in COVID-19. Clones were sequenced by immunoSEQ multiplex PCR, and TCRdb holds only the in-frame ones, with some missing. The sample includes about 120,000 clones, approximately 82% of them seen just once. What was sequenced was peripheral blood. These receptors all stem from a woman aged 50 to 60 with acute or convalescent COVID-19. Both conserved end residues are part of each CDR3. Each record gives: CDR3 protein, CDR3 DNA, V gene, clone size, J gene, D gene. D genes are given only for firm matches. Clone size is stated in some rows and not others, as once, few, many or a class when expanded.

CDR3aa: CASSPTGRPRKFF; CDR3nt: TGCGCCAGCAGCCCGACAGGCCGTCCTAGGAAATTCTTC; v_gene: TRBV5-1; abundance: NA; j_gene: TRBJ2-1; d_gene: NA
CDR3aa: CASSQGPLGTVSNYGYTF; CDR3nt: TGTGCCAGCAGCCAAGGGCCCTTGGGGACAGTCTCTAACTATGGCTACACCTTC; v_gene: TRBV4-2; abundance: few; j_gene: TRBJ1-2; d_gene: TRBD1
CDR3aa: CASSSRTGRTNEKLFF; CDR3nt: TGTGCCAGCAGCTCCAGAACCGGGAGAACTAATGAAAAACTGTTTTTT; v_gene: TRBV13; abundance: NA; j_gene: TRBJ1-4; d_gene: NA
CDR3aa: CASSPYVTGPGNTEAFF; CDR3nt: TGTGCCAGCAGTCCTTATGTGACAGGGCCTGGGAACACTGAAGCTTTCTTT; v_gene: TRBV6-6; abundance: NA; j_gene: TRBJ1-1; d_gene: TRBD1
CDR3aa: CSASPLAPNQPQHF; CDR3nt: TGCAGTGCTAGTCCTTTAGCTCCCAATCAGCCCCAGCATTTT; v_gene: TRBV20-1; abundance: NA; j_gene: TRBJ1-5; d_gene: NA
CDR3aa: CASSVADTEAFF; CDR3nt: TGTGCCAGCAGCGTAGCGGACACTGAAGCTTTCTTT; v_gene: TRBV9; abundance: NA; j_gene: TRBJ1-1; d_gene: NA
CDR3aa: CATSGGPGTGMTDTQYF; CDR3nt: TGTGCCACCAGTGGGGGGCCCGGGACAGGCATGACAGATACGCAGTATTTT; v_gene: TRBV24-1; abundance: once; j_gene: TRBJ2-3; d_gene: TRBD1
CDR3aa: CASSQVQRDTLAKNIQYF; CDR3nt: TGCGCCAGCAGCCAAGTACAGCGGGACACACTAGCCAAAAACATTCAGTACTTC; v_gene: TRBV4-1; abundance: NA; j_gene: TRBJ2-4; d_gene: NA
CDR3aa: CASSQGQGITGELFF; CDR3nt: TGTGCCAGCAGCCAGGGACAGGGGATCACCGGGGAGCTGTTTTTT; v_gene: TRBV13; abundance: NA; j_gene: TRBJ2-2; d_gene: TRBD1
CDR3aa: CASSLGAGDTEAFF; CDR3nt: TGCGCCAGCAGCTTGGGTGCCGGGGACACTGAAGCTTTCTTT; v_gene: TRBV5-1; abundance: NA; j_gene: TRBJ1-1; d_gene: NA
CDR3aa: CASSTMGQNYGYTF; CDR3nt: TGCGCCAGCAGCACGATGGGACAGAACTATGGCTACACCTTC; v_gene: TRBV10-2; abundance: NA; j_gene: TRBJ1-2; d_gene: TRBD1
CDR3aa: CASSIMTGGTEAFF; CDR3nt: TGTGCCAGTAGTATCATGACAGGTGGGACTGAAGCTTTCTTT; v_gene: TRBV19; abundance: NA; j_gene: TRBJ1-1; d_gene: NA
CDR3aa: CASSPHPDRDPETQYF; CDR3nt: TGTGCCAGCAGCCCGCACCCGGACAGGGACCCAGAGACCCAGTACTTC; v_gene: TRBV9; abundance: NA; j_gene: TRBJ2-5; d_gene: TRBD1
CDR3aa: CASGLERGMNTEAFF; CDR3nt: TGTGCTAGTGGTTTGGAGCGGGGGATGAACACTGAAGCTTTCTTT; v_gene: TRBV12-5; abundance: NA; j_gene: TRBJ1-1; d_gene: NA
CDR3aa: CASSASLTEAEQYF; CDR3nt: TGTGCCAGCAGCGCCTCTCTTACTGAGGCCGAGCAGTACTTC; v_gene: TRBV13; abundance: NA; j_gene: TRBJ2-7; d_gene: NA
CDR3aa: CASSSRTGWEVDYGYTF; CDR3nt: TGTGCCAGCAGTTCCCGGACAGGGTGGGAGGTTGACTATGGCTACACCTTC; v_gene: TRBV28; abundance: NA; j_gene: TRBJ1-2; d_gene: TRBD1
CDR3aa: CASSEISGDPYNEQFF; CDR3nt: TGCGCCAGCAGTGAGATTAGCGGGGATCCCTACAATGAGCAGTTCTTC; v_gene: TRBV10-1; abundance: NA; j_gene: TRBJ2-1; d_gene: TRBD2
CDR3aa: CASSDRTYGLQGYTF; CDR3nt: TGTGCCAGCAGTGATCGGACTTACGGACTGCAGGGCTACACCTTC; v_gene: TRBV2; abundance: NA; j_gene: TRBJ1-2; d_gene: NA
CDR3aa: CASSLTSRSSYNEQFF; CDR3nt: TGTGCCAGCAGCCTGACTAGCAGGAGCTCCTACAATGAGCAGTTCTTC; v_gene: TRBV7-2; abundance: NA; j_gene: TRBJ2-1; d_gene: TRBD2
CDR3aa: CASSPPLAGALQPTDTQYF; CDR3nt: TGTGCCAGCTCACCACCCCTAGCGGGGGCCCTACAACCCACAGATACGCAGTATTTT; v_gene: TRBV18; abundance: NA; j_gene: TRBJ2-3; d_gene: TRBD2
CDR3aa: CASGRATRNIQYF; CDR3nt: TGTGCCAGCGGGAGAGCCACCCGTAACATTCAGTACTTC; v_gene: TRBV3-1/TRBV3-2; abundance: NA; j_gene: TRBJ2-4; d_gene: NA
CDR3aa: CASSEPQGPSYNEQFF; CDR3nt: TGTGCCAGCAGTGAGCCACAGGGGCCTTCCTACAATGAGCAGTTCTTC; v_gene: TRBV6-1; abundance: NA; j_gene: TRBJ2-1; d_gene: TRBD1
CDR3aa: CASSPKSGGVQETQYF; CDR3nt: TGTGCCAGCAGCCCTAAAAGCGGGGGCGTACAAGAGACCCAGTACTTC; v_gene: TRBV7-9; abundance: NA; j_gene: TRBJ2-5; d_gene: TRBD2
CDR3aa: CASSWRGDEQFF; CDR3nt: TGTGCCAGCAGCTGGAGGGGCGATGAGCAGTTCTTC; v_gene: TRBV7-9; abundance: NA; j_gene: TRBJ2-1; d_gene: NA
CDR3aa: CSVGGGTSGGGSTDTQYF; CDR3nt: TGCAGCGTTGGTGGTGGGACTAGCGGGGGAGGGAGCACAGATACGCAGTATTTT; v_gene: TRBV29-1; abundance: NA; j_gene: TRBJ2-3; d_gene: TRBD2
CDR3aa: CASSGGGFEPQHF; CDR3nt: TGTGCCAGCAGCGGTGGGGGGTTTGAGCCCCAGCATTTT; v_gene: TRBV12-3/TRBV12-4; abundance: NA; j_gene: TRBJ1-5; d_gene: NA
CDR3aa: CATSDQGQPDTQYF; CDR3nt: TGTGCCACCAGTGACCAGGGACAGCCAGATACGCAGTATTTT; v_gene: TRBV24-1; abundance: NA; j_gene: TRBJ2-3; d_gene: TRBD1
CDR3aa: CASSSELTGSANYGYTF; CDR3nt: TGTGCCAGCAGCTCCGAGTTGACTGGGTCAGCTAACTATGGCTACACCTTC; v_gene: TRBV7-8; abundance: NA; j_gene: TRBJ1-2; d_gene: NA
CDR3aa: CASSLGSTAITDTQYF; CDR3nt: TGCGCCAGCAGCTTGGGGTCGACAGCGATCACAGATACGCAGTATTTT; v_gene: TRBV5-1; abundance: NA; j_gene: TRBJ2-3; d_gene: NA
CDR3aa: CAISESVQGPTNEKLFF; CDR3nt: TGTGCCATCAGTGAGTCGGTACAGGGCCCAACTAATGAAAAACTGTTTTTT; v_gene: TRBV10-3; abundance: NA; j_gene: TRBJ1-4; d_gene: NA
CDR3aa: CASSSNPTGFEKLFF; CDR3nt: TGTGCCAGTAGTTCCAACCCCACAGGGTTTGAAAAACTGTTTTTT; v_gene: TRBV19; abundance: NA; j_gene: TRBJ1-4; d_gene: NA
CDR3aa: CASSFGQGGTDTQYF; CDR3nt: TGCGCCAGCAGCTTTGGACAGGGCGGAACAGATACGCAGTATTTT; v_gene: TRBV5-1; abundance: once; j_gene: TRBJ2-3; d_gene: TRBD1
CDR3aa: CASSLRRSSYNEQFF; CDR3nt: TGTGCCAGCAGCTTAAGGCGGAGCTCCTACAATGAGCAGTTCTTC; v_gene: TRBV11-1; abundance: NA; j_gene: TRBJ2-1; d_gene: NA
CDR3aa: CASSGTSGSLSRDNEQFF; CDR3nt: TGCGCCAGCAGCGGGACTAGCGGGAGTCTTAGTCGCGACAATGAGCAGTTCTTC; v_gene: TRBV10-1; abundance: NA; j_gene: TRBJ2-1; d_gene: TRBD2
CDR3aa: CASSQAKSRDEKLFF; CDR3nt: TGTGCCAGCAGCCAAGCTAAGAGCCGGGATGAAAAACTGTTTTTT; v_gene: TRBV4-2; abundance: NA; j_gene: TRBJ1-4; d_gene: NA
CDR3aa: CASERDYSYNEQFF; CDR3nt: TGTGCCAGCGAAAGGGACTATTCCTACAATGAGCAGTTCTTC; v_gene: TRBV28; abundance: NA; j_gene: TRBJ2-1; d_gene: TRBD2
CDR3aa: CASSVPTGYGYTF; CDR3nt: TGTGCCAGCAGCGTACCGACAGGGTATGGCTACACCTTC; v_gene: TRBV28; abundance: NA; j_gene: TRBJ1-2; d_gene: TRBD1
CDR3aa: CASSVGVSNEQFF; CDR3nt: TGTGCCAGCAGCGTAGGCGTTAGCAATGAGCAGTTCTTC; v_gene: TRBV9; abundance: NA; j_gene: TRBJ2-1; d_gene: NA
CDR3aa: CAISESGEGGRAFF; CDR3nt: TGTGCCATCAGTGAGTCAGGTGAAGGGGGCCGAGCTTTCTTT; v_gene: TRBV10-3; abundance: NA; j_gene: TRBJ1-1; d_gene: TRBD1
CDR3aa: CASSKGQEYRSSYEQYF; CDR3nt: TGCGCCAGCAGCAAGGGACAGGAATATAGGAGCTCCTACGAGCAGTACTTC; v_gene: TRBV5-1; abundance: once; j_gene: TRBJ2-7; d_gene: TRBD1
CDR3aa: CASKSLGSSGTGELFF; CDR3nt: TGCGCCAGCAAGTCTTTGGGGAGTAGCGGCACCGGGGAGCTGTTTTTT; v_gene: TRBV5-1; abundance: NA; j_gene: TRBJ2-2; d_gene: NA
CDR3aa: CASSPPAEYNEQFF; CDR3nt: TGCGCCAGCAGCCCGCCGGCGGAATACAATGAGCAGTTCTTC; v_gene: TRBV5-1; abundance: NA; j_gene: TRBJ2-1; d_gene: NA
CDR3aa: CASNWDRANSPLHF; CDR3nt: TGTGCCAGCAACTGGGACAGGGCTAATTCACCCCTCCACTTT; v_gene: TRBV6-5; abundance: few; j_gene: TRBJ1-6; d_gene: TRBD1